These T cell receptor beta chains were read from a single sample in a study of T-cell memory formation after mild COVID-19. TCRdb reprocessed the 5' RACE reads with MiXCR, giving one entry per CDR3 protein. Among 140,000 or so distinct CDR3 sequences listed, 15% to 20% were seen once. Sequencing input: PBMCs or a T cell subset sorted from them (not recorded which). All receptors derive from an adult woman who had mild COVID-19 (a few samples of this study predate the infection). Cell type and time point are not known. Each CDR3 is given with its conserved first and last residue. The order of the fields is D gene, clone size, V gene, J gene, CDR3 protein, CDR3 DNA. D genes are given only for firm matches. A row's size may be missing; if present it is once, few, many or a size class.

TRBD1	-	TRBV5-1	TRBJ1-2	CASSLEPRDRVLDYGYTF	TGCGCCAGCAGCTTGGAACCCCGGGACAGGGTATTGGACTATGGCTACACCTTC
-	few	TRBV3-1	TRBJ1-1	CASSQQFRGTEAFF	TGTGCCAGCAGCCAGCAATTTAGGGGGACTGAAGCTTTCTTT
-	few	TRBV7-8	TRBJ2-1	CASSSTGPVLQYEQFF	TGTGCCAGCAGCTCCACAGGTCCGGTCTTACAATATGAGCAGTTCTTC
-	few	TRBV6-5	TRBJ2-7	CASTPGQLDYEQYF	TGTGCCAGCACCCCCGGACAGTTGGATTACGAGCAGTACTTC
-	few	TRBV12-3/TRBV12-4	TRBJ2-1	CASSLRLSSYNEQFF	TGTGCCAGCAGTTTACGTCTAAGCTCCTACAATGAGCAGTTCTTC
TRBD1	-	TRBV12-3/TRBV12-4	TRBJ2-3	CASKVGGTGRTDTQYF	TGTGCCAGCAAAGTTGGAGGGACAGGCCGCACAGATACGCAGTATTTT
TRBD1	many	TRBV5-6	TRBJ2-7	CASSRQGASYEQYF	TGTGCCAGTTCGAGACAGGGGGCATCGTACGAGCAGTACTTC
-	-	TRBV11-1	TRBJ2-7	CASSLSGSLRTEQYF	TGTGCCAGCAGCCTGAGCGGCAGTTTAAGGACGGAGCAGTACTTC
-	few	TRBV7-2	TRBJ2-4	CASSLELAVNIQYF	TGTGCCAGCAGCTTAGAACTAGCCGTAAACATTCAGTACTTC
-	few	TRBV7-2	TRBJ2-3	CASSLSGAASTDTQYF	TGTGCCAGCAGCTTGAGCGGAGCAGCTAGCACAGATACGCAGTATTTT
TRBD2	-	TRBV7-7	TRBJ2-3	CASSPGLGKPDTQYF	TGTGCCAGCAGTCCAGGACTAGGGAAGCCAGATACGCAGTATTTT
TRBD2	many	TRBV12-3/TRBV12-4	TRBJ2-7	CASSRGGPYEQYF	TGTGCCAGCAGCCGCGGGGGGCCCTACGAGCAGTACTTC
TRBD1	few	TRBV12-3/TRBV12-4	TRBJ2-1	CASRIGTGGMRNEQFF	TGTGCCAGCAGAATAGGGACAGGGGGCATGAGGAATGAGCAGTTCTTC
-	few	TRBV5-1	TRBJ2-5	CASSLDFGRQETQYF	TGCGCCAGCAGCTTGGACTTTGGACGACAAGAGACCCAGTACTTC
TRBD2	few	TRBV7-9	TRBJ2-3	CASLLAVLGDTQYF	TGTGCCAGCCTCCTAGCGGTCCTGGGAGATACGCAGTATTTT
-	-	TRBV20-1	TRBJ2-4	CSALDSPAKNIQYF	TGCAGTGCTCTCGACAGCCCAGCCAAAAACATTCAGTACTTC
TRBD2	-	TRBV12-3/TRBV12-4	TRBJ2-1	CASSFPGLAGVYNEQFF	TGTGCCAGCAGTTTCCCCGGACTAGCGGGAGTGTACAATGAGCAGTTCTTC
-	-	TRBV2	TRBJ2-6	CASSRDMRSGANVLTF	TGTGCCAGCAGCCGGGACATGCGCTCTGGGGCCAACGTCCTGACTTTC
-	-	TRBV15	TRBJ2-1	CATSRAGSYNEQFF	TGTGCCACCAGCAGGGCGGGATCCTACAATGAGCAGTTCTTC
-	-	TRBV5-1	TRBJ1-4	CASRRGPTATNEKLFF	TGCGCCAGCAGACGGGGGCCCACCGCAACTAATGAAAAACTGTTTTTT
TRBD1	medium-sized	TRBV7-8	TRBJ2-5	CASSRQGAQETQYF	TGTGCCAGCAGCCGACAGGGAGCCCAAGAGACCCAGTACTTC
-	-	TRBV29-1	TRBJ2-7	CSVGSRHPSYEQYF	TGCAGCGTTGGGTCCCGGCATCCTTCCTACGAGCAGTACTTC
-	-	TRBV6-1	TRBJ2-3	CASIGASDTDTQYF	TGTGCCAGCATAGGGGCTAGCGACACAGATACGCAGTATTTT
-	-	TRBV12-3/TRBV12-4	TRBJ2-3	CASSRDGNTDTQYF	TGTGCCAGCAGCCGGGACGGAAACACAGATACGCAGTATTTT
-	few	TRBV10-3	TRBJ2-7	CATRTGFYEQYF	TGTGCCACAAGGACTGGGTTCTACGAGCAGTACTTC
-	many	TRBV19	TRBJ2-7	CASSDTYEQYF	TGTGCCAGTAGTGACACCTACGAGCAGTACTTC
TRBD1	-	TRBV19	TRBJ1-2	CASSIDRGQGYTF	TGTGCCAGTAGTATAGACAGGGGGCAGGGCTACACCTTC
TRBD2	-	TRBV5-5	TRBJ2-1	CASSLGLAGGPTVYNEQFF	TGTGCCAGCAGCTTGGGTCTAGCGGGGGGGCCTACGGTCTACAATGAGCAGTTCTTC
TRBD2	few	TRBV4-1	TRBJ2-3	CASSQASSGGAVDTQYF	TGCGCCAGCAGCCAAGCTAGCAGCGGGGGGGCGGTAGATACGCAGTATTTT
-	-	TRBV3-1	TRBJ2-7	CASSPSIQGLMNYEQYF	TGTGCCAGCAGCCCATCAATTCAGGGGCTAATGAACTACGAGCAGTACTTC
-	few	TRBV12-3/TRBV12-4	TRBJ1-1	CASSQDRNTEAFF	TGTGCCAGCAGTCAAGACAGGAACACTGAAGCTTTCTTT
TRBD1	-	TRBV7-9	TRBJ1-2	CASSVRGQGNGYTF	TGTGCCAGCAGCGTCCGGGGACAGGGGAACGGCTACACCTTC
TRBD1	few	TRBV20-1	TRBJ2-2	CSAGGRGSTGELFF	TGCAGTGCCGGAGGCAGGGGGAGCACCGGGGAGCTGTTTTTT
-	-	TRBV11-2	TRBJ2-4	CASSYTLAKNIQYF	TGTGCCAGCAGCTATACCCTAGCCAAAAACATTCAGTACTTC
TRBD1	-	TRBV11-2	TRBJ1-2	CASSLVGGSGYGYTF	TGTGCCAGCAGCTTAGTAGGGGGCAGTGGTTATGGCTACACCTTC
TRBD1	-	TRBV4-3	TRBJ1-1	CASSQDPGGEAFF	TGCGCCAGCAGCCAAGATCCAGGGGGCGAAGCTTTCTTT
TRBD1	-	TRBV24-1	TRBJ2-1	CAAGTDYNEQFF	TGTGCCGCCGGGACAGACTACAATGAGCAGTTCTTC
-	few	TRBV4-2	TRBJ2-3	CASSHEVGGTDTQYF	TGTGCCAGCAGCCATGAGGTGGGGGGCACAGATACGCAGTATTTT
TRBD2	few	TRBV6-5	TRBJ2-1	CASSYSGTSSYNEQFF	TGTGCCAGCAGTTACAGTGGGACTAGCTCCTACAATGAGCAGTTCTTC
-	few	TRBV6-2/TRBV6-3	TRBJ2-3	CASSHTGSDTQYF	TGTGCCAGCAGCCATACAGGGTCAGATACGCAGTATTTT
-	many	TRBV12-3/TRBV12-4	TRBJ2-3	CASSPTDTQYF	TGTGCCAGCAGCCCCACAGATACGCAGTATTTT
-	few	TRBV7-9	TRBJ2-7	CASSPRGGGGVYEQYF	TGTGCCAGCAGCCCCCGGGGTGGGGGCGGCGTGTACGAGCAGTACTTC
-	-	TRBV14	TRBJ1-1	CASSQEWGRLNTEAFF	TGTGCCAGCAGCCAAGAGTGGGGGCGCTTGAACACTGAAGCTTTCTTT
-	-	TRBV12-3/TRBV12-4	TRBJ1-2	CASTFRGTLSYGYTF	TGTGCCAGCACTTTTAGAGGTACCCTGAGCTATGGCTACACCTTC
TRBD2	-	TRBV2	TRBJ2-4	CASRMTSAGIQYF	TGTGCCAGCCGGATGACTAGCGCAGGCATTCAGTACTTC
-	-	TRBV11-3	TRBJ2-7	CASSLRTQVNEQYF	TGTGCCAGCAGCTTAAGGACGCAGGTCAACGAGCAGTACTTC
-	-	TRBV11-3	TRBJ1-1	CASSRSGGTEAFF	TGTGCCAGCAGCCGAAGTGGGGGCACTGAAGCTTTCTTT
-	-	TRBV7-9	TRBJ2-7	CASSLSKSSHEQYF	TGTGCCAGCAGCTTATCGAAATCCTCCCACGAGCAGTACTTC
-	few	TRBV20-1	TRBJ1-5	CSARGFRQPQHF	TGCAGTGCTAGAGGGTTTAGGCAGCCCCAGCATTTT
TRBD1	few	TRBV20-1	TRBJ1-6	CSARMGQAYSPLHF	TGCAGTGCTAGAATGGGACAGGCATATTCACCCCTCCACTTT
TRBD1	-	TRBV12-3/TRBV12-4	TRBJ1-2	CASSLYRGGYTF	TGTGCCAGCAGTCTCTACAGGGGAGGCTACACCTTC
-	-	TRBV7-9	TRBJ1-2	CASSVSFRALYGYTF	TGTGCCAGCAGCGTGAGCTTCAGGGCTCTATATGGCTACACCTTC